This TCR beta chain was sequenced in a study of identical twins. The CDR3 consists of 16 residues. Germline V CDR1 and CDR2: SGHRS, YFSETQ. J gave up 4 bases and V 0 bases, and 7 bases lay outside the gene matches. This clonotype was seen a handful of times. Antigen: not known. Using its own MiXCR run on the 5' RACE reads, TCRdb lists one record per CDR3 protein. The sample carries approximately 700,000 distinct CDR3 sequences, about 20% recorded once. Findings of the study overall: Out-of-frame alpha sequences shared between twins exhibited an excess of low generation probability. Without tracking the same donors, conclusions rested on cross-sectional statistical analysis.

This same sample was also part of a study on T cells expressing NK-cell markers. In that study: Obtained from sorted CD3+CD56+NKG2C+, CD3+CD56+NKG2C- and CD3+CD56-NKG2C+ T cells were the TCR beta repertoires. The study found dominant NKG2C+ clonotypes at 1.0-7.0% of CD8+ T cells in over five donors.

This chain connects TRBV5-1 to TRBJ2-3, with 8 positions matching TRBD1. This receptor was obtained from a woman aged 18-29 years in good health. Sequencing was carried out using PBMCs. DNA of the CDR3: TGCGCCAGCAGCTTGGACACAGGGGGTAGGGCAGATACGCAGTATTTT. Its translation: CASSLDTGGRADTQYF. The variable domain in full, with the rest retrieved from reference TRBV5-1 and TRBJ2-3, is KAGVTQTPRYLIKTRGQQVTLSCSPISGHRSVSWYQQTPGQGLQFLFEYFSETQRNKGNFPGRFSGRQFSNSRSEMNVSTLELGDSALYLCASSLDTGGRADTQYFGPGTRLTVL.